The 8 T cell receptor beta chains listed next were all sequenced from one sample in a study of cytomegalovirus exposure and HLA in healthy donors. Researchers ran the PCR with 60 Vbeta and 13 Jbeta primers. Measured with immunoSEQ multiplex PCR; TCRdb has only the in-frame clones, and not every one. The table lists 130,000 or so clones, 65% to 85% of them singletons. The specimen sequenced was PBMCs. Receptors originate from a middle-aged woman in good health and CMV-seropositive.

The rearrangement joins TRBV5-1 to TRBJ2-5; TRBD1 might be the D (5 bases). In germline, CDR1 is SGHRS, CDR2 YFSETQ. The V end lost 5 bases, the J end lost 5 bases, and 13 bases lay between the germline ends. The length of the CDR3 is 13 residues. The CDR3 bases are TGCGCCAGCAGTCAGGACATTCCGGAGACCCAGTACTTC. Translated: CASSQDIPETQYF.

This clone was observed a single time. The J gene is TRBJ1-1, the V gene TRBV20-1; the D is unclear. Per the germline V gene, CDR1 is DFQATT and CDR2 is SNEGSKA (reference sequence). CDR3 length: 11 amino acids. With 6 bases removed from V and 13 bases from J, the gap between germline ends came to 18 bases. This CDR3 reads CSALGSVRVFF. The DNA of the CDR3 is TGCAGTGCGCTCGGGTCGGTAAGAGTTTTCTTT.

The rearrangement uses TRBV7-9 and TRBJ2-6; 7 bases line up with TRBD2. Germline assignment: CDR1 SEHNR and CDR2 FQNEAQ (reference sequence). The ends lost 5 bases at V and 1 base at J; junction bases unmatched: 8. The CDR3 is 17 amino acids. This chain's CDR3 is CASSPTSAPSGANVLTF. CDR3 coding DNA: TGTGCCAGCAGCCCAACTAGCGCCCCTTCTGGGGCCAACGTCCTGACTTTC.

The CDR3 loop is CLSGTGMYQGELFF. The DNA of the CDR3 is TGTCTTAGTGGGACAGGGATGTATCAAGGGGAGCTGTTTTTT. The J gene is TRBJ2-2, the V gene TRBV6-1; TRBD1 agrees at 9 bases. Germline CDR1 reads MNHNS; CDR2 reads SASEGT. The CDR3 is 14 amino acids.

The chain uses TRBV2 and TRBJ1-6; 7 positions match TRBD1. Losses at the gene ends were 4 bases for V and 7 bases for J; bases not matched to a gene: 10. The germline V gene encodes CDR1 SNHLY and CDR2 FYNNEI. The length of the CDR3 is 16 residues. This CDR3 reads CASSADRNPLNSPLHF. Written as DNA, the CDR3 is TGTGCCAGCAGTGCGGACAGGAATCCCTTAAATTCACCCCTCCACTTT.

Here the CDR3 reads CASSQEEGLSPYEQYF. Written as DNA, the CDR3 is TGCGCCAGCAGCCAAGAGGAGGGCCTGAGCCCCTACGAGCAGTACTTC. The chain has TRBV4-1 and TRBJ2-7; D perhaps matches TRBD2 (6 bases). This CDR3 region has 16 residues. Trimming shortened V by 0 bases and J by 2 bases, and 14 bases separated the two germline ends. Germline V gene lookup returns CDR1 MGHRA and CDR2 YSYEKL.

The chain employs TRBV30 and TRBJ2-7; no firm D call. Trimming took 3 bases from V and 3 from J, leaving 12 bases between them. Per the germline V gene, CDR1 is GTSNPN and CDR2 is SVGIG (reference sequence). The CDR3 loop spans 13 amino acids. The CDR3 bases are TGTGCCTGGAGCCCCCCCGTGCGCTACGAGCAGTACTTC. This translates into CAWSPPVRYEQYF.

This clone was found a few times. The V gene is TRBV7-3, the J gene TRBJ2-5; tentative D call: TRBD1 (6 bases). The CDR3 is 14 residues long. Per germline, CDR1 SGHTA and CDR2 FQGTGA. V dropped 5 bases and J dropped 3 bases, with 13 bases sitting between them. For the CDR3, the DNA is TGTGCCAGCAGCCCGAGGACAGTCAAAGAGACCCAGTACTTC. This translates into CASSPRTVKETQYF.